Each of the 25 T cell receptor beta chains below was sequenced from the same sample in a study of PD-1 blockade in classical Hodgkin lymphoma. Measured with immunoSEQ multiplex PCR; TCRdb has only the in-frame clones, and not every one. This sample has tens of thousands of clones; 65% to 85% occur once, and the top ten carry about 1.7%. No patient escaped relapse after autologous stem cell transplantation, and brentuximab vedotin exposure varied. Thawed PBMCs yielded CD4+ T cells through magnetic negative selection. Here the sequenced sample was CD4+ T cells from blood, taken at baseline. These receptors all stem from a human donor with classical Hodgkin lymphoma.

This clone was observed a single time. The V and J genes are TRBV6-5 and TRBJ1-1; 9 bases agree with TRBD1. After removal of 8 bases from V and 12 bases from J, the junction contained 13 bases not matched to a gene. CDR3 length: 13 amino acids. Germline V lookup: CDR1 MNHEY, CDR2 SVGAGI. Written as DNA, the CDR3 is TGTGCCAGCGCATTGAAAACAGGGGGCAGAACTTTCTTT. Protein: CASALKTGGRTFF.

V usage is TRBV4-2 and J usage is TRBJ2-7; TRBD1 aligns across 8 bases. Germline lookup yields CDR1 LGHNA and CDR2 YNFKEQ. There are 15 residues in the CDR3. V lost 0 bases to trimming and J lost 4 bases; unmatched junction nucleotides: 5. In nucleotides, the CDR3 is TGTGCCAGCAGCCAAGAGAGACAGGGGCATTACGAGCAGTACTTC. It encodes CASSQERQGHYEQYF.

This chain joins TRBV5-1 and TRBJ2-1; maybe TRBD2 (5 bases). Trimming took 0 bases from V and 0 from J, leaving 10 bases between them. The CDR3 is made up of 16 amino acids. Germline lookup yields CDR1 SGHRS and CDR2 YFSETQ. CDR3 in amino acids: CASSLVGENSYNEQFF. The CDR3 DNA follows: TGCGCCAGCAGCTTGGTCGGGGAGAACTCCTACAATGAGCAGTTCTTC.

The rearrangement joins TRBV29-1 to TRBJ1-2; 8 bases line up with TRBD1. Germline CDR1 is SQVTM and CDR2 is ANQGSEA. This CDR3 is built from 14 residues. The V segment lost 1 base and the J segment 5 bases; nucleotides outside the gene matches: 6. The CDR3 is CSVEATGDLYGYTF. For the CDR3, the DNA is TGCAGCGTTGAAGCGACAGGGGATCTTTATGGCTACACCTTC.

This sequence joins TRBV27 and TRBJ2-7, with 13 bases matching TRBD2. The CDR3 is 18 residues long. Per the germline V gene, CDR1 is MNHEY and CDR2 is SMNVEV (reference sequence). J gave up 7 bases and V 4 bases, and 16 bases lay outside the gene matches. The CDR3 loop reads CASSSYPPTSGGALEQYF. The CDR3 nucleotides read TGTGCCAGCAGTTCATATCCCCCTACTAGCGGGGGGGCCTTAGAGCAGTACTTC.

This chain connects TRBV6-1 to TRBJ2-4; no definite D call. Trimming cost V 6 bases and J 0 bases, with 6 bases left between them. Germline V lookup: CDR1 MNHNS, CDR2 SASEGT. The CDR3 is made up of 13 amino acids. CDR3 region: CASRALAKNIQYF. CDR3 coding DNA: TGTGCCAGCAGGGCGCTAGCCAAAAACATTCAGTACTTC.

This clone has a single count. Written as DNA, the CDR3 is TGTGCCATCAGCCCGACAGGACGGGGAGAGACCCAGTACTTC. This sequence encodes CAISPTGRGETQYF. V usage is TRBV10-3 and J usage is TRBJ2-5, with D possibly matching TRBD1 (6 bases). The CDR3 has 14 amino acids. The germline V and J ends were trimmed by 6 bases and 4 bases, with 15 bases remaining between them. In germline, CDR1 is ENHRY, CDR2 SYGVKD.

For the CDR3, the DNA is TGCGCCAGCAGCTTACAACCTAGCGGGACGGGCACAGATACGCAGTATTTT. Translated: CASSLQPSGTGTDTQYF. The chain couples TRBV5-1 to TRBJ2-3, with 9 bases that match TRBD2. Germline assignment: CDR1 SGHRS and CDR2 YFSETQ. V gave up 2 bases and J gave up 1 base; unmatched junction bases: 8. The CDR3 runs to 17 residues.

This clone has a handful of counts. DNA for the CDR3: TGTGCCAGCAGCTTTGGACAGGTGAACGATTCACCCCTCCACTTT. Its translation is CASSFGQVNDSPLHF. The V and J genes are TRBV11-3 and TRBJ1-6; TRBD1 matches at 7 bases. The length of the CDR3 is 15 residues. After removal of 3 bases from V and 8 bases from J, the junction contained 7 bases not matched to a gene. Germline V CDR1 and CDR2: SGHNT, YENEEA.

This chain joins TRBV28 and TRBJ1-6; 7 bases are a match to TRBD1. CDR1 and CDR2 (germline): MDHEN, SYDVKM. Trimming at V came to 4 bases and at J to 6 bases, leaving 3 bases not matched to a gene. The CDR3 contains 14 residues. CDR3 loop: CASSSDRFNSPLHF. The DNA for the CDR3 is TGTGCCAGCAGTTCGGACAGGTTTAATTCACCCCTCCACTTT.

The chain employs TRBV7-3 and TRBJ1-1; D perhaps matches TRBD1 (5 bases). The germline V and J ends were trimmed by 5 bases and 1 base, with 8 bases remaining between them. Germline values: CDR1 SGHTA, CDR2 FQGTGA. The CDR3 runs 13 residues. CDR3: CASSIQGNTEAFF. Here the CDR3 DNA reads TGTGCCAGCAGCATCCAGGGGAACACTGAAGCTTTCTTT.

This clone appeared a single time. V usage is TRBV2 and J usage is TRBJ2-7; D possibly corresponds to TRBD1 (5 bases). V lost 4 bases to trimming and J lost 5 bases, with 15 bases between them. Per germline, CDR1 SNHLY and CDR2 FYNNEI. The CDR3 loop spans 14 amino acids. The CDR3 DNA is TGTGCCAGCAGTGGGGGCAGGGTAAGGGACGAGCAGTACTTC. Protein: CASSGGRVRDEQYF. Filled out from reference TRBV2 and TRBJ2-7, the complete variable domain reads EPEVTQTPSHQVTQMGQEVILRCVPISNHLYFYWYRQILGQKVEFLVSFYNNEISEKSEIFDDQFSVERPDGSNFTLKIRSTKLEDSAMYFCASSGGRVRDEQYFGPGTRLTVT.

This clone has just one count. The CDR3 region has the DNA TGCGCCAGCAGCTCGGGGGACAGGGGGCGTCAAGAGACCCAGTACTTC. This gives the protein CASSSGDRGRQETQYF. This chain links TRBV5-1 with TRBJ2-5; 12 bases match TRBD1. Germline V gene data show CDR1 as SGHRS and CDR2 as YFSETQ. The CDR3 extends over 16 amino acids. The V gene end was trimmed by 3 bases and the J gene end by 2 bases; junction bases not matched to a gene: 5.

The chain employs TRBV5-5 and TRBJ2-2, with 7 bases that match TRBD1. Germline-derived CDR1 and CDR2 are SGHKS and YYEKEE (reference sequence). The CDR3 spans 17 residues. Unmatched junction bases numbered 9, after V lost 4 bases and J lost 0 bases. CDR3 sequence: CASSQNAGTANTGELFF. Written as DNA, the CDR3 is TGTGCCAGCAGCCAGAACGCCGGGACAGCGAACACCGGGGAGCTGTTTTTT.

The J gene is TRBJ2-7, the V gene TRBV7-6; no reliable D call. The CDR3 length is 15 residues. Trimming took off 5 bases at V and 2 bases at J, with 16 bases between the two ends. The germline gives CDR1 SGHVS, CDR2 FNYEAQ. CDR3 coding DNA: TGTGCCAGCAGCCCCCCCCGACTGCTGCCCTACGAGCAGTACTTC. Residues: CASSPPRLLPYEQYF.

This chain joins TRBV10-3 and TRBJ1-5; D is undetermined. Trimming took 8 bases from V and 4 from J, leaving 15 bases between them. The CDR3 length is 14 residues. Germline V lookup: CDR1 ENHRY, CDR2 SYGVKD. The CDR3 loop reads CAISSDTWNQPQHF. Written as DNA, the CDR3 is TGTGCCATCTCTTCAGATACGTGGAATCAGCCCCAGCATTTT.

V usage is TRBV6-5 and J usage is TRBJ1-2, with D possibly TRBD1 on 6 matching bases. This CDR3 contains 15 residues. V lost 6 bases and J lost 0, with 14 bases in between. Looked up from germline, CDR1 is MNHEY and CDR2 is SVGAGI. The CDR3 DNA is TGTGCCAGCAGACTCGGGGGGGCTACTAACTATGGCTACACCTTC. Encoded protein: CASRLGGATNYGYTF.

J is TRBJ1-2 and V is TRBV6-1, with no clear D. The CDR3 is 14 residues long. CDR1 is MNHNS, CDR2 SASEGT, per germline. V lost 1 base to trimming and J lost 8 bases, with 14 bases between them. The CDR3, as DNA: TGTGCCAGCAGTGAAGTACGGTGGAAGGAGGGCTACACCTTC. This encodes CASSEVRWKEGYTF.

This clone was seen only a few times. The V call is TRBV5-4, the J call TRBJ2-7, with a weak D call TRBD1 (6 bases). Germline lookup yields CDR1 SGHNT and CDR2 YYREEE (reference sequence). The CDR3 consists of 13 residues. Trimming pared 4 bases from V and 0 bases from J, leaving 8 bases between. In DNA, the CDR3 is TGTGCCAGCAGCCGACAGGACTCCTACGAGCAGTACTTC. Protein: CASSRQDSYEQYF.

The chain joins TRBV5-8 to TRBJ2-1, with 14 bases fitting TRBD2. The CDR3 length is 19 residues. V shed 2 bases and J 0 bases; nucleotides not matched to a gene: 7. The germline V gene has CDR1 SGHTS and CDR2 YDEGEE. CDR3 sequence reads: CASSFQLTSGGASYNEQFF. The CDR3 region has the DNA TGTGCCAGCAGCTTTCAACTGACTAGCGGGGGGGCCTCCTACAATGAGCAGTTCTTC.

V usage is TRBV5-4 and J usage is TRBJ2-3; TRBD1 aligns across 9 bases. Per the germline V gene, CDR1 is SGHNT and CDR2 is YYREEE (reference sequence). The CDR3 consists of 16 residues. J was trimmed by 4 bases and V by 4 bases; bases with no gene match: 10. DNA for the CDR3: TGTGCCAGCAGCACGCGGACAGGGGAGCATGCAGATACGCAGTATTTT. This sequence encodes CASSTRTGEHADTQYF.

This chain links TRBV27 with TRBJ2-3; TRBD1 matches at 7 bases. Germline trimming cut 3 bases from V and 4 bases from J; bases unmatched to any gene: 4. Germline CDR1 is MNHEY and CDR2 is SMNVEV (reference sequence). The CDR3 extends over 14 amino acids. The CDR3 DNA follows: TGTGCCAGCAGTTTGAGGCAGGGGGCAGATACGCAGTATTTT. It specifies CASSLRQGADTQYF.

The chain employs TRBV6-5 and TRBJ1-2, with TRBD1 as a possible D gene (5 bases). The CDR3 covers 12 residues. Germline V gene lookup returns CDR1 MNHEY and CDR2 SVGAGI. The ends were cut back, 7 bases at V and 9 bases at J, with 15 bases in the middle. CDR3 residues: CASTDGAGSYTF. Written as DNA, the CDR3 is TGTGCCAGCACCGACGGGGCGGGAAGCTACACCTTC.

The genes are TRBV6-5 and TRBJ2-7; possible D gene TRBD1, 6 bases. Trimming shortened V by 0 bases and J by 4 bases, and 16 bases separated the two germline ends. The CDR3 contains 16 residues. Germline CDR1 and CDR2: MNHEY and SVGAGI. The CDR3 DNA is TGTGCCAGCAGTTACTCATGGGGGCCAGGGGATTACGAGCAGTACTTC. Its protein is CASSYSWGPGDYEQYF.

V gene TRBV2 combines with J gene TRBJ1-2, with a tentative D call TRBD1 (6 bases). Germline lookup yields CDR1 SNHLY and CDR2 FYNNEI. Between the trimmed V and J ends, which lost 3 bases and 3 bases, there was a span of 8 bases. The CDR3 covers 13 residues. CDR3 coding DNA: TGTGCCAGCAGTGAGCAGGGGTACTATGGCTACACCTTC. Residues: CASSEQGYYGYTF.